Below, 8 T cell receptor beta chains from the same sample are listed, as sequenced in a study of OX40 agonist ivuxolimab in advanced cancers. Repertoires were generated with immunoSEQ multiplex PCR, while TCRdb's copy carries only in-frame clones and drops some. This sample has more than 45,000 clones, with around 84% found just once. The sequences come from CD4+ or CD8+ T cells sorted from blood, collected in a trial of the OX40 agonist ivuxolimab. Source of these receptors: an adult with an advanced solid tumor such as melanoma, head and neck, liver or kidney cancer.

This clone has just one count. The rearrangement joins TRBV5-6 to TRBJ2-3; TRBD2 matches 13 bases. V shed 3 bases and J 0 bases; nucleotides not matched to a gene: 7. This CDR3 comprises 18 residues. Germline lookup yields CDR1 SGHDT and CDR2 YYEEEE. The CDR3 DNA is TGTGCCAGCAGCTCACGACTAGCGGGAGGAGCTAGCACAGATACGCAGTATTTT. Its protein product is CASSSRLAGGASTDTQYF.

CDR3 bases: TGTGCCAGCAGCTTGGGGACAGGAGCATTTGAGCAGTTCTTC. Translating gives CASSLGTGAFEQFF. V usage is TRBV7-7 and J usage is TRBJ2-1, with 8 bases that match TRBD1. The CDR3 extends over 14 amino acids. The V segment lost 3 bases and the J segment 9 bases; nucleotides outside the gene matches: 7. Germline V gives CDR1 SSHAT, CDR2 FNYEAQ (reference sequence).

The chain couples TRBV29-1 to TRBJ1-2, with TRBD1 matching over 7 bases. J was trimmed by 0 bases and V by 6 bases; bases with no gene match: 16. The CDR3 contains 17 residues. Per germline, CDR1 SQVTM and CDR2 ANQGSEA. CDR3 in amino acids: CSVLQGGEGITNYGYTF. The CDR3 nucleotides read TGCAGCGTACTCCAGGGGGGAGAGGGTATTACTAACTATGGCTACACCTTC.

The rearrangement uses TRBV5-1 and TRBJ1-1, with unresolved D. The CDR3 is 14 residues long. Looked up from germline, CDR1 is SGHRS and CDR2 is YFSETQ. Trimming stripped 1 base from V and 1 base from J, with 8 bases between. As DNA, the CDR3 is TGCGCCAGCAGCTTGCAGGACCGGAACACTGAAGCTTTCTTT. As protein: CASSLQDRNTEAFF.

The rearrangement links TRBV5-4 to TRBJ2-1, with 13 bases identical to TRBD2. Germline assignment: CDR1 SGHNT and CDR2 YYREEE (reference sequence). This CDR3 contains 15 residues. V dropped 4 bases and J dropped 8; count of bases not matched to a gene: 6. This CDR3 reads CASSVTSGGAYEQFF. CDR3 DNA: TGTGCCAGCAGCGTCACTAGCGGGGGGGCCTATGAGCAGTTCTTC.

This clone turned up a few times. The V gene is TRBV5-6, the J gene TRBJ1-6, with TRBD1 identical over 7 bases. Germline V gene sequence: CDR1 SGHDT, CDR2 YYEEEE. V lost 4 bases to trimming and J lost 7 bases; unmatched junction nucleotides: 5. The CDR3 length is 14 residues. In DNA form, the CDR3 reads TGTGCCAGCAGCCGCGGGACAGAGAATTCACCCCTCCACTTT. It encodes CASSRGTENSPLHF.

The rearrangement uses TRBV6-6 and TRBJ2-7; TRBD2 matches 7 bases. Germline CDR1 and CDR2: MNHNY and SVGAGI (reference sequence). Germline trimming cut 10 bases from V and 3 bases from J; bases unmatched to any gene: 6. CDR3 length: 12 residues. CDR3 nucleotides: TGTGCCACCGGGGGGACCAACTACGAGCAGTACTTC. This encodes CATGGTNYEQYF.

The V and J genes are TRBV7-8 and TRBJ2-1, with 10 nucleotides matching TRBD2. CDR3 size: 15 residues. Germline assignment: CDR1 SGHVS and CDR2 FQNEAQ. The J segment lost 7 bases and the V segment lost 2 bases, leaving 5 bases of the junction unmatched. The CDR3 spells CASSLLLAGRNEQFF. Written as DNA, the CDR3 is TGTGCCAGCAGCTTACTACTAGCGGGAAGGAATGAGCAGTTCTTC. Full variable domain (rest looked up from reference TRBV7-8 and TRBJ2-1): GAGVSQSPRYKVAKRGQDVALRCDPISGHVSLFWYQQALGQGPEFLTYFQNEAQLDKSGLPSDRFFAERPEGSVSTLKIQRTQQEDSAVYLCASSLLLAGRNEQFFGPGTRLTVL.